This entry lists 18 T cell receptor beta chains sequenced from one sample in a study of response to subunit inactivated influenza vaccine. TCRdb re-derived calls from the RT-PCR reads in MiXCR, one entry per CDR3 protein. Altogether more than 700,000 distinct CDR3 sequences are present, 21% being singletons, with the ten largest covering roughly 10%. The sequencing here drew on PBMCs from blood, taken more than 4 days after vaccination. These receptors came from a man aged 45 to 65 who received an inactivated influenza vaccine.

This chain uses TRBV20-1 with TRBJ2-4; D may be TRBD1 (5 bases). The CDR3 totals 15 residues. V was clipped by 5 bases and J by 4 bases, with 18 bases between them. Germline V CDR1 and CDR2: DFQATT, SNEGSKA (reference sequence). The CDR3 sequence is CSAFTRQYPKNIQYF. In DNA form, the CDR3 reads TGCAGTGCTTTCACTCGACAGTACCCTAAAAACATTCAGTACTTC.

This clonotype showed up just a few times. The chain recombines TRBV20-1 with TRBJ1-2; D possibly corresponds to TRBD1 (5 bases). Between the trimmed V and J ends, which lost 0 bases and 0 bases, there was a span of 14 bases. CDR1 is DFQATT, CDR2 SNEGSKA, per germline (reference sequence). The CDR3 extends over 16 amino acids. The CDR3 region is CSARDVGVLTNYGYTF. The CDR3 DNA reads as TGCAGTGCTAGAGATGTAGGGGTACTCACTAACTATGGCTACACCTTC.

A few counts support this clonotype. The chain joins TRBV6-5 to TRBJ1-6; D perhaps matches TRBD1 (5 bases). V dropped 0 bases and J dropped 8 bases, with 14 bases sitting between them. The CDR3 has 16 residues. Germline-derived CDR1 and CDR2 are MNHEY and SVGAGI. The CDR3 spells CASSYSRGVYDSPLHF. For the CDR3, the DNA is TGTGCCAGCAGTTACTCCCGAGGGGTTTATGATTCACCCCTCCACTTT.

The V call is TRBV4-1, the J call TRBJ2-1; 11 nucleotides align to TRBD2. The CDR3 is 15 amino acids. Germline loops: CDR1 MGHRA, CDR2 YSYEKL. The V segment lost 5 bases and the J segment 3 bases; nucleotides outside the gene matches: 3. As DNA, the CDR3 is TGCGCCAGCAGCAAGGGACTAGCGGACTACAATGAGCAGTTCTTC. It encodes CASSKGLADYNEQFF.

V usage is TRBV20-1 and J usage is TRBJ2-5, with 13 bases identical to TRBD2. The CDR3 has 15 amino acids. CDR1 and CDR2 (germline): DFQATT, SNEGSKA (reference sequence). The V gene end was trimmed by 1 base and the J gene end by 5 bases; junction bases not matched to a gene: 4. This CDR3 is CSARGTSGSVETQYF. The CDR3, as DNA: TGCAGTGCTAGAGGGACTAGCGGGAGTGTCGAGACCCAGTACTTC.

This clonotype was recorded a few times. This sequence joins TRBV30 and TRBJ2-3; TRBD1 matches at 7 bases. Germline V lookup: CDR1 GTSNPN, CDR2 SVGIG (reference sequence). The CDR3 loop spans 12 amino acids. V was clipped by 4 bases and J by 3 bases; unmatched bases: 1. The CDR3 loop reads CAWKGATDTQYF. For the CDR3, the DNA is TGTGCCTGGAAGGGGGCGACAGATACGCAGTATTTT.

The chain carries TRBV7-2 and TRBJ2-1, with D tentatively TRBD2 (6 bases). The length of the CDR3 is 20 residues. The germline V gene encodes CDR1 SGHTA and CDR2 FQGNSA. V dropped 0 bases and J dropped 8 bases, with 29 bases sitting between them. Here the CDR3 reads CASSLAALGGTEVIMDEQFF. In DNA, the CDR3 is TGTGCCAGCAGCTTAGCGGCCCTAGGAGGGACCGAGGTGATTATGGATGAGCAGTTCTTC.

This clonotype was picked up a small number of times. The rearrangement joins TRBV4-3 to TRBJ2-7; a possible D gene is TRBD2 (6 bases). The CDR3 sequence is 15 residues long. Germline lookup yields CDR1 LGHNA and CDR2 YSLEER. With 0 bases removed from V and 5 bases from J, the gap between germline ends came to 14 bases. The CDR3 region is CASSQDWRGDHEQYF. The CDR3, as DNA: TGCGCCAGCAGCCAAGATTGGCGGGGAGACCACGAGCAGTACTTC.

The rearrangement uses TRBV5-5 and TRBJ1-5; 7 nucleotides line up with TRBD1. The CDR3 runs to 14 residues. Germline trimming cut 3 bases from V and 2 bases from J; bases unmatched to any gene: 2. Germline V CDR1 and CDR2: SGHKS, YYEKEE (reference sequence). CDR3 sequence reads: CASSSGQRNQPQHF. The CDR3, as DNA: TGTGCCAGCAGCTCGGGACAGCGCAATCAGCCCCAGCATTTT.

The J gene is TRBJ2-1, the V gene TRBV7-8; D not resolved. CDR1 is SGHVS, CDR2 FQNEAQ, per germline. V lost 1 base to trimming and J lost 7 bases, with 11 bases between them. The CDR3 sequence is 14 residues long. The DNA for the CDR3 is TGTGCCAGCAGCTTAGTGTTGGTTGGTAATGAGCAGTTCTTC. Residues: CASSLVLVGNEQFF. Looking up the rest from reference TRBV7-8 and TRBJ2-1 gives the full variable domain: GAGVSQSPRYKVAKRGQDVALRCDPISGHVSLFWYQQALGQGPEFLTYFQNEAQLDKSGLPSDRFFAERPEGSVSTLKIQRTQQEDSAVYLCASSLVLVGNEQFFGPGTRLTVL.

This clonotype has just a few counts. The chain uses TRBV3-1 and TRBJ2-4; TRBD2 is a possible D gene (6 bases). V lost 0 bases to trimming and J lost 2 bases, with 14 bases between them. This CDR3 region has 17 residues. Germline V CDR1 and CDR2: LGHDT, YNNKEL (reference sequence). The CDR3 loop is CASSQDGLALSKNIQYF. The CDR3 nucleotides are TGTGCCAGCAGCCAAGATGGGCTAGCGTTATCCAAAAACATTCAGTACTTC.

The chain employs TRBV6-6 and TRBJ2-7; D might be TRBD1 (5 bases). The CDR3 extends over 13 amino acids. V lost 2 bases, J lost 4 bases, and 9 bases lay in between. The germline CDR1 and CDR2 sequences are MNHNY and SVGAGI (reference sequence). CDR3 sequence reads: CASSYATAYEQYF. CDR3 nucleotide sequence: TGTGCCAGCAGTTACGCGACAGCGTACGAGCAGTACTTC.

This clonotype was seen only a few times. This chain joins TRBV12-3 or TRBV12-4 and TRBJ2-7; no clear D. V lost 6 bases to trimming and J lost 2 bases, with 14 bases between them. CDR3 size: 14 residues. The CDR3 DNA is TGTGCCAGCAGCATCGACACGGTAACCTACGAGCAGTACTTC. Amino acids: CASSIDTVTYEQYF.

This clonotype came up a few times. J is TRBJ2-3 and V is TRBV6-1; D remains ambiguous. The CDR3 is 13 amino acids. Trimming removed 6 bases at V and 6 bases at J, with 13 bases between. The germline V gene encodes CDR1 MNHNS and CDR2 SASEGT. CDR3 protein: CASRGNGRDTQYF. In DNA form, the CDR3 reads TGTGCCAGCAGGGGGAATGGGCGGGATACGCAGTATTTT.

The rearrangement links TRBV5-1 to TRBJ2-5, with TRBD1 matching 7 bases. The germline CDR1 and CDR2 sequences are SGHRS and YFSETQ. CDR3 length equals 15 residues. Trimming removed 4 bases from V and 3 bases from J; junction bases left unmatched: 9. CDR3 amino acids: CASSPTTGPKETQYF. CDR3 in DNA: TGCGCCAGCAGCCCGACGACAGGGCCGAAAGAGACCCAGTACTTC.

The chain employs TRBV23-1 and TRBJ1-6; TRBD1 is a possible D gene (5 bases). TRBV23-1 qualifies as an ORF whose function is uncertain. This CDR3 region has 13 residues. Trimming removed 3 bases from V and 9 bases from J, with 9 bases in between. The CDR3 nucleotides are TGCGCCAGCAGTCACCGGGGGAGTTCACCCCTCCACTTT. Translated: CASSHRGSSPLHF.

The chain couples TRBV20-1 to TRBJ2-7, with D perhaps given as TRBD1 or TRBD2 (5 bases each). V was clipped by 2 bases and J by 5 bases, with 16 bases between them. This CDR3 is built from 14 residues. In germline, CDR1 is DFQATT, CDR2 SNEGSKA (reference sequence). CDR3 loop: CSARLRGRGNEQYF. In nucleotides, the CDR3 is TGCAGTGCTAGACTCCGGGGCCGAGGGAACGAGCAGTACTTC.

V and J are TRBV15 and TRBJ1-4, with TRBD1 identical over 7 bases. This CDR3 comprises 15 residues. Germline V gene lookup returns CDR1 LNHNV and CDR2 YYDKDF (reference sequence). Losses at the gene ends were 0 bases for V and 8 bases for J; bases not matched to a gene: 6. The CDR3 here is CATSRDIGTVEKLFF. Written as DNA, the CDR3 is TGTGCCACCAGCAGAGATATTGGGACAGTCGAAAAACTGTTTTTT.